A single sample is the source of the 26 T cell receptor beta chains below, sequenced in a study of OX40 agonist ivuxolimab in advanced cancers. Sequenced by immunoSEQ multiplex PCR; TCRdb stores in-frame clones only, minus some. The sample shows over 13,000 clones, 70% of them seen only once. This sample comprised CD4+ or CD8+ T cells sorted from blood, obtained in a trial of the OX40 agonist ivuxolimab. All receptors come from an adult with an advanced solid tumor such as melanoma, head and neck, liver or kidney cancer.

A single count supports this clone. The chain employs TRBV9 and TRBJ1-2; perhaps TRBD1 as D (6 bases). There are 15 residues in the CDR3. Trimming left V 0 bases short and J 1 base short, with 10 bases between. The germline V gene encodes CDR1 SGDLS and CDR2 YYNGEE. CDR3 sequence reads: CASSVDLGHNYGYTF. CDR3 coding DNA: TGTGCCAGCAGCGTAGATTTGGGACATAACTATGGCTACACCTTC.

In this sample, this clone is medium-sized. This chain joins TRBV19 and TRBJ2-7; weak D call: TRBD2 (5 bases). V was pared by 1 base and J by 5 bases, with 12 bases between. This CDR3 is built from 14 residues. Germline V lookup: CDR1 LNHDA, CDR2 SQIVND (reference sequence). The CDR3 loop is CASSIGPRGHEQYF. CDR3 nucleotides: TGTGCCAGTAGTATAGGTCCCCGAGGGCACGAGCAGTACTTC.

The chain links TRBV20-1 to TRBJ1-2, with D perhaps TRBD1 (5 bases). The V gene lost 5 bases and the J gene lost 8 bases, with 12 bases spanning the gap. Germline values: CDR1 DFQATT, CDR2 SNEGSKA (reference sequence). The CDR3 is made up of 11 amino acids. The chain's CDR3 is CSAHLGDGYTF. DNA for the CDR3: TGCAGTGCTCACCTCGGGGACGGCTACACCTTC.

This chain connects TRBV30 to TRBJ2-7; D is ambiguous. V was cut by 7 bases and J by 6 bases, with 19 bases left in between. Germline V lookup: CDR1 GTSNPN, CDR2 SVGIG (reference sequence). The CDR3 consists of 13 residues. CDR3 coding DNA: TGTGCCTCCCCTCTGTCGAGCCTCTCCGAGCAGTACTTC. Amino acids: CASPLSSLSEQYF.

The chain links TRBV11-3 to TRBJ2-7; D is undetermined. Trimming removed 2 bases from V and 2 bases from J, with 7 bases in between. The CDR3 is 13 residues long. The germline gives CDR1 SGHNT, CDR2 YENEEA. CDR3 coding DNA: TGTGCCAGCAGCTTACGAGGAACCTACGAGCAGTACTTC. It specifies CASSLRGTYEQYF.

V is TRBV10-3 and J is TRBJ2-5, with TRBD2 matching over 7 bases. This CDR3 contains 15 residues. Germline values: CDR1 ENHRY, CDR2 SYGVKD. With 3 bases clipped from V and 2 bases from J, the junction kept 6 bases outside the gene matches. This CDR3 reads CAISESGNGQETQYF. The CDR3 DNA sequence: TGTGCCATCAGTGAAAGCGGGAATGGGCAAGAGACCCAGTACTTC.

This sequence joins TRBV21-1 and TRBJ1-1. TRBV21-1 is an annotated pseudogene. The CDR3 is made up of 14 amino acids. CDR3 in amino acids: CASSKGGTDTEAFF. The CDR3, as DNA: TGTGCCAGCAGCAAAGGGGGGACGGACACTGAAGCTTTCTTT.

The chain recombines TRBV28 with TRBJ2-3; 9 positions agree with TRBD2. This CDR3 is 16 amino acids long. Germline trimming cut 3 bases from V and 4 bases from J; bases unmatched to any gene: 8. The V gene's germline CDR1 is MDHEN and CDR2 SYDVKM. CDR3 sequence (DNA): TGTGCCAGCAGTTTGGAGCTTAGCGGGAGAGCAGATACGCAGTATTTT. It specifies CASSLELSGRADTQYF.

This clone is large (0.1 to 1%) in the sample. J is TRBJ1-4 and V is TRBV18, with no clear D. V dropped 3 bases and J dropped 1 base, with 12 bases sitting between them. Germline-derived CDR1 and CDR2 are KGHSH and LQKENI. The CDR3 has 16 amino acids. The CDR3 here is CASSPSPRGTNEKLFF. The CDR3 nucleotides read TGTGCCAGCTCACCCAGTCCCCGGGGAACTAATGAAAAACTGTTTTTT.

The chain links TRBV18 to TRBJ2-7, with D perhaps matching TRBD1 (5 bases). The germline gives CDR1 KGHSH, CDR2 LQKENI. The CDR3 consists of 13 residues. Between the trimmed V and J ends, which lost 3 bases and 2 bases, there was a span of 8 bases. The CDR3 region has the DNA TGTGCCAGCTCACCTGACAGCACCTACGAGCAGTACTTC. As protein: CASSPDSTYEQYF. Complete variable domain (other parts from reference TRBV18 and TRBJ2-7): NAGVMQNPRHLVRRRGQEARLRCSPMKGHSHVYWYRQLPEEGLKFMVYLQKENIIDESGMPKERFSAEFPKEGPSILRIQQVVRGDSAAYFCASSPDSTYEQYFGPGTRLTVT.

This sequence joins TRBV30 and TRBJ2-1; 8 bases fit TRBD2. The trim removed 5 bases at V and 6 bases at J, leaving 9 bases unmatched. Germline CDR1 is GTSNPN and CDR2 is SVGIG (reference sequence). The CDR3 loop spans 14 amino acids. The DNA for the CDR3 is TGTGCCTGGGAGGGTAGCGGGAAGAGCAATGAGCAGTTCTTC. It encodes CAWEGSGKSNEQFF.

The chain employs TRBV21-1 and TRBJ1-2; the table assigns TRBD1, which was not confirmed against the DNA. TRBV21-1 is termed a pseudogene. The CDR3 totals 17 residues. The chain's CDR3 is CASSKSSEDRGPYGYTF. The CDR3 DNA reads as TGTGCCAGCAGCAAATCGTCTGAGGACAGGGGTCCCTATGGCTACACCTTC.

In this sample, this clone turned up a few times. The CDR3 DNA sequence: TGTGCCAGCAGTTTATCGTACGGACATCCGGATGGCTACACCTTC. Encoded protein: CASSLSYGHPDGYTF. The V gene is TRBV27, the J gene TRBJ1-2; possible D gene TRBD1, 5 bases. CDR3 length: 15 amino acids. The V end lost 0 bases, the J end lost 6 bases, and 14 bases lay between the germline ends. Germline lookup yields CDR1 MNHEY and CDR2 SMNVEV (reference sequence).

This clone was seen only a few times. The chain carries TRBV6-1 and TRBJ2-1; the match to TRBD2 covers 8 bases. The ends lost 6 bases at V and 5 bases at J; junction bases unmatched: 6. This CDR3 is built from 14 residues. Germline loops: CDR1 MNHNS, CDR2 SASEGT. The CDR3, as DNA: TGTGCCAGCAGGGCATTAGCGGGAAACAATGAGCAGTTCTTC. Protein: CASRALAGNNEQFF.

The rearrangement joins TRBV6-9 to TRBJ1-4; D may be TRBD1 (6 bases). The CDR3 is made up of 16 amino acids. The V gene's germline CDR1 is MNHGY and CDR2 SVAAGI. Trimming removed 7 bases from V and 1 base from J, with 16 bases in between. The chain's CDR3 is CASTWGHRETNEKLFF. The CDR3 DNA reads TGTGCCAGCACCTGGGGACACAGAGAAACTAATGAAAAACTGTTTTTT.

The chain carries TRBV18 and TRBJ2-2, with 9 bases matching TRBD2. V gave up 4 bases and J gave up 4 bases; unmatched junction bases: 13. CDR3 size: 18 residues. Germline assignment: CDR1 KGHSH and CDR2 LQKENI. In DNA form, the CDR3 reads TGTGCCAGCTCACGCGCGGAGACGACTAGCGGTTTCACCGGGGAGCTGTTTTTT. It specifies CASSRAETTSGFTGELFF.

The V gene is TRBV9, the J gene TRBJ2-2, with 12 bases lining up with TRBD2. Germline assignment: CDR1 SGDLS and CDR2 YYNGEE. This CDR3 is built from 16 residues. After removal of 0 bases from V and 5 bases from J, the junction contained 2 bases not matched to a gene. CDR3 amino acids: CASSVAGTSGTGELFF. The CDR3 region has the DNA TGTGCCAGCAGCGTAGCTGGGACTAGCGGGACCGGGGAGCTGTTTTTT.

CDR3 region: CASSFSSATEAFF. In DNA form, the CDR3 reads TGTGCCAGCAGTTTCTCCAGCGCGACTGAAGCTTTCTTT. The chain couples TRBV27 to TRBJ1-1; D uncertain. Germline V CDR1 and CDR2: MNHEY, SMNVEV (reference sequence). CDR3 size: 13 residues. The V gene lost 3 bases and the J gene lost 5 bases, with 10 bases spanning the gap.

V is TRBV4-1 and J is TRBJ1-1, with D possibly being TRBD1 (5 bases). Between the trimmed V and J ends, which lost 2 bases and 5 bases, there was a span of 15 bases. The CDR3 consists of 15 residues. Germline V lookup: CDR1 MGHRA, CDR2 YSYEKL. In nucleotides, the CDR3 is TGCGCCAGCAGCCAAATCCCGGGGGGTCAGACTGAAGCTTTCTTT. The encoded protein is CASSQIPGGQTEAFF.

The chain has TRBV29-1 and TRBJ2-7; tentatively, D is TRBD1 (6 bases). This CDR3 spans 13 amino acids. CDR1 and CDR2 (germline): SQVTM, ANQGSEA. Trimming shortened V by 7 bases and J by 6 bases, and 19 bases separated the two germline ends. The CDR3 spells CSAEGHARAEQYF. As DNA, the CDR3 is TGCAGCGCTGAGGGACACGCGAGGGCCGAGCAGTACTTC.

The chain combines TRBV2 with TRBJ2-3; maybe TRBD1 (6 bases). The V gene's germline CDR1 is SNHLY and CDR2 FYNNEI. The CDR3 totals 16 residues. Trimming cost V 8 bases and J 5 bases, with 23 bases left between them. DNA of the CDR3: TGTGCCAGCTTAGCAATTGTGGGCAGGGGATTAGATACGCAGTATTTT. Amino acid sequence: CASLAIVGRGLDTQYF.

This clone was seen just once. This chain joins TRBV7-8 and TRBJ2-1; TRBD2 aligns across 10 bases. Germline V lookup: CDR1 SGHVS, CDR2 FQNEAQ. This CDR3 region has 15 residues. The V gene end was trimmed by 4 bases and the J gene end by 2 bases; junction bases not matched to a gene: 2. The CDR3 sequence is CASSSGLAAYNEQFF. In nucleotides, the CDR3 is TGTGCCAGCAGCTCCGGACTAGCGGCCTACAATGAGCAGTTCTTC.

This chain joins TRBV9 and TRBJ2-1; TRBD2 aligns across 16 bases. CDR1 and CDR2 (germline): SGDLS, YYNGEE. J gave up 3 bases and V 4 bases, and 13 bases lay outside the gene matches. The CDR3 length is 20 residues. CDR3 nucleotide sequence: TGTGCCAGCAGCTCCCGCAAGGGGACTAGCGGGAGGGCCGACTACAATGAGCAGTTCTTC. It is translated as CASSSRKGTSGRADYNEQFF.

The genes are TRBV2 and TRBJ2-7; D is perhaps TRBD1 or TRBD2 (5 bases each). CDR3 length: 16 residues. Trimming took 0 bases from V and 3 from J, leaving 15 bases between them. CDR1 SNHLY and CDR2 FYNNEI come from the germline V gene. The CDR3 protein is CASSEAPGTIDYEQYF. The CDR3 coding sequence is TGTGCCAGCAGTGAAGCGCCCGGGACGATTGACTACGAGCAGTACTTC.

In this sample, this clone turned up a few times. The chain couples TRBV5-6 to TRBJ1-1, with 7 bases lining up with TRBD1. Per the germline V gene, CDR1 is SGHDT and CDR2 is YYEEEE. This CDR3 has 18 residues. J was trimmed by 1 base and V by 3 bases; bases with no gene match: 15. Here the CDR3 reads CASSYLRQGRAKNTEAFF. In nucleotides, the CDR3 is TGTGCCAGCAGCTACCTCCGACAGGGCAGGGCCAAGAACACTGAAGCTTTCTTT.

The chain combines TRBV4-1 with TRBJ1-3; TRBD1 might be the D (5 bases). Germline lookup yields CDR1 MGHRA and CDR2 YSYEKL. Trimming left V 6 bases short and J 0 bases short, with 15 bases between. The CDR3 runs 16 residues. CDR3 coding DNA: TGCGCCAGCAGGTTGAACGGGGGAAGCTCTGGAAACACCATATATTTT. It encodes CASRLNGGSSGNTIYF.